Listed below are T cell receptor beta chains from one sample, sequenced in a study of T cell responses to AZD1222 COVID-19 vaccine. TCRdb keeps only in-frame clones here, not all; method: immunoSEQ multiplex PCR. This table has 95,000 to 150,000 clones, about 90% appearing once. Source: peripheral blood, taken on day 0 of AZD1222 vaccination. All receptors derive from an adult in good health. Each CDR3 is given with its conserved first and last residue. D genes are given only for firm matches. The listing skips clone size in some rows; elsewhere it reads once, few, many or a size class.

CDR3aa: CAISESAGGTEAFF
CDR3nt: TGTGCCATCAGTGAGTCGGCAGGTGGGACTGAAGCTTTCTTT
j_gene: TRBJ1-1
abundance: NA
len: 14
v_gene: TRBV10-3
d_gene: NA

CDR3aa: CASSQQQGSGNTIYF
CDR3nt: TGTGCCAGCAGCCAACAACAGGGGTCTGGAAACACCATATATTTT
j_gene: TRBJ1-3
abundance: NA
len: 15
v_gene: TRBV4-2
d_gene: TRBD1

CDR3aa: CASRQTEQPQHF
CDR3nt: TGTGCCAGCAGACAAACTGAACAGCCCCAGCATTTT
j_gene: TRBJ1-5
abundance: NA
len: 12
v_gene: TRBV28
d_gene: NA

CDR3aa: CASRQGVNYGYTF
CDR3nt: TGTGCCAGCAGGCAGGGTGTTAACTATGGCTACACCTTC
j_gene: TRBJ1-2
abundance: once
len: 13
v_gene: TRBV6-5
d_gene: NA

CDR3aa: CASSEAGGDTGELFF
CDR3nt: TGTGCCAGCAGTGAAGCGGGAGGAGACACCGGGGAGCTGTTTTTT
j_gene: TRBJ2-2
abundance: NA
len: 15
v_gene: TRBV6-1
d_gene: NA

CDR3aa: CASSLVWGPANNEQFF
CDR3nt: TGTGCCAGCAGCTTAGTTTGGGGCCCCGCGAACAATGAGCAGTTCTTC
j_gene: TRBJ2-1
abundance: NA
len: 16
v_gene: TRBV11-3
d_gene: NA

CDR3aa: CASSSTSETSYEQYF
CDR3nt: TGTGCCAGCAGCTCTACTAGCGAAACATCCTACGAGCAGTACTTC
j_gene: TRBJ2-7
abundance: NA
len: 15
v_gene: TRBV9
d_gene: TRBD2

CDR3aa: CASSLAGTQNIQYF
CDR3nt: TGTGCCAGCAGCTTAGCGGGGACTCAAAACATTCAGTACTTC
j_gene: TRBJ2-4
abundance: NA
len: 14
v_gene: TRBV7-2
d_gene: NA

CDR3aa: CASIGRGPTEAFF
CDR3nt: TGTGCCAGCATAGGCAGGGGGCCCACTGAAGCTTTCTTT
j_gene: TRBJ1-1
abundance: NA
len: 13
v_gene: TRBV28
d_gene: TRBD1

CDR3aa: CASSLGGSGRRNEQFF
CDR3nt: TGTGCCAGCAGTTTAGGGGGTAGCGGGAGGCGGAATGAGCAGTTCTTC
j_gene: TRBJ2-1
abundance: NA
len: 16
v_gene: TRBV28
d_gene: TRBD2

CDR3aa: CASSLQPGQGKNTDTQYF
CDR3nt: TGCGCCAGCAGTCTACAACCGGGACAGGGGAAGAACACAGATACGCAGTATTTT
j_gene: TRBJ2-3
abundance: NA
len: 18
v_gene: TRBV4-1
d_gene: TRBD1

CDR3aa: CASSQDLRSTDTQYF
CDR3nt: TGTGCCAGCAGCCAAGACTTACGGAGCACAGATACGCAGTATTTT
j_gene: TRBJ2-3
abundance: NA
len: 15
v_gene: TRBV4-2
d_gene: NA

CDR3aa: CASSGVSEQYF
CDR3nt: TGTGCCAGCAGCGGAGTCAGTGAGCAGTACTTC
j_gene: TRBJ2-7
abundance: NA
len: 11
v_gene: TRBV7-9
d_gene: NA

CDR3aa: CASSQERRGQPQHF
CDR3nt: TGCGCCAGCAGCCAAGAGCGACGGGGCCAGCCCCAGCATTTT
j_gene: TRBJ1-5
abundance: NA
len: 14
v_gene: TRBV4-1
d_gene: NA

CDR3aa: CASSLEGGLSYNEQFF
CDR3nt: TGTGCCAGCAGCTTAGAGGGGGGCTTATCCTACAATGAGCAGTTCTTC
j_gene: TRBJ2-1
abundance: NA
len: 16
v_gene: TRBV7-9
d_gene: NA

CDR3aa: CASSTSYEQYF
CDR3nt: TGTGCCAGCAGCACGAGTTACGAGCAGTACTTC
j_gene: TRBJ2-7
abundance: NA
len: 11
v_gene: TRBV11-2
d_gene: NA

CDR3aa: CASSFGGEKGAVWNSPLHF
CDR3nt: TGTGCCAGCAGTTTTGGGGGAGAAAAGGGGGCGGTATGGAATTCACCCCTCCACTTT
j_gene: TRBJ1-6
abundance: NA
len: 19
v_gene: TRBV28
d_gene: TRBD1

CDR3aa: CASSPRGRANTEAFF
CDR3nt: TGTGCCAGCTCACCCCGTGGCAGGGCGAACACTGAAGCTTTCTTT
j_gene: TRBJ1-1
abundance: NA
len: 15
v_gene: TRBV18
d_gene: NA

CDR3aa: CASSLGQASTDTQYF
CDR3nt: TGTGCCAGCAGCTTAGGTCAGGCTAGCACAGATACGCAGTATTTT
j_gene: TRBJ2-3
abundance: NA
len: 15
v_gene: TRBV7-9
d_gene: NA

CDR3aa: CASSHPQGASVLNTGELFF
CDR3nt: TGTGCCAGCAGCCACCCACAGGGGGCTAGTGTACTGAACACCGGGGAGCTGTTTTTT
j_gene: TRBJ2-2
abundance: NA
len: 19
v_gene: TRBV7-9
d_gene: TRBD1

CDR3aa: CASSLGFSYEQYF
CDR3nt: TGTGCCAGCAGCTTAGGGTTTTCCTACGAGCAGTACTTC
j_gene: TRBJ2-7
abundance: NA
len: 13
v_gene: TRBV5-6
d_gene: NA

CDR3aa: CASSSRLVAGSYNEQFF
CDR3nt: TGTGCCAGCAGCTCCCGCTTGGTCGCGGGGTCCTACAATGAGCAGTTCTTC
j_gene: TRBJ2-1
abundance: NA
len: 17
v_gene: TRBV13
d_gene: NA

CDR3aa: CASSDPGRDYGYTF
CDR3nt: TGTGCCAGCAGTGATCCGGGGCGGGACTATGGCTACACCTTC
j_gene: TRBJ1-2
abundance: few
len: 14
v_gene: TRBV6-4
d_gene: NA

CDR3aa: CASSTYSSGYNEQFF
CDR3nt: TGTGCCAGCAGCACTTACTCGTCCGGGTACAATGAGCAGTTCTTC
j_gene: TRBJ2-1
abundance: NA
len: 15
v_gene: TRBV11-2
d_gene: NA

CDR3aa: CATSRVLAGVTDTQYF
CDR3nt: TGTGCCACCAGCAGAGTCCTAGCGGGGGTTACAGATACGCAGTATTTT
j_gene: TRBJ2-3
abundance: NA
len: 16
v_gene: TRBV15
d_gene: TRBD2

CDR3aa: CASSPTATGPVEQFF
CDR3nt: TGCGCCAGCAGCCCCACCGCTACAGGGCCGGTTGAGCAGTTCTTC
j_gene: TRBJ2-1
abundance: NA
len: 15
v_gene: TRBV4-1
d_gene: NA

CDR3aa: CATSDTSRGETQYF
CDR3nt: TGTGCCACCAGTGACACTAGCCGGGGGGAGACCCAGTACTTC
j_gene: TRBJ2-5
abundance: NA
len: 14
v_gene: TRBV24-1
d_gene: NA

CDR3aa: CASSPPDRGWDGYTF
CDR3nt: TGTGCCAGCTCACCACCGGACAGGGGGTGGGATGGCTACACCTTC
j_gene: TRBJ1-2
abundance: NA
len: 15
v_gene: TRBV18
d_gene: TRBD1

CDR3aa: CASSESENQPQHF
CDR3nt: TGTGCCAGCAGTGAATCTGAGAATCAGCCCCAGCATTTT
j_gene: TRBJ1-5
abundance: NA
len: 13
v_gene: TRBV2
d_gene: NA

CDR3aa: CASSLDYQETQYF
CDR3nt: TGTGCCAGCAGCTTAGACTACCAAGAGACCCAGTACTTC
j_gene: TRBJ2-5
abundance: once
len: 13
v_gene: TRBV7-2
d_gene: NA

CDR3aa: CASSKDQRRRWFNQPQHF
CDR3nt: TGTGCCAGCAGCAAAGATCAACGAAGGCGGTGGTTCAATCAGCCCCAGCATTTT
j_gene: TRBJ1-5
abundance: NA
len: 18
v_gene: TRBV21-1
d_gene: NA

CDR3aa: CASSLNSGGRDEKLFF
CDR3nt: TGTGCCAGCAGCCTAAACTCCGGGGGGAGGGATGAAAAGCTGTTTTTT
j_gene: TRBJ1-4
abundance: NA
len: 16
v_gene: TRBV7-9
d_gene: NA

CDR3aa: CAWSVLGQGRDTQYF
CDR3nt: TGTGCCTGGAGTGTACTCGGACAGGGCAGAGATACGCAGTATTTT
j_gene: TRBJ2-3
abundance: NA
len: 15
v_gene: TRBV30
d_gene: TRBD1

CDR3aa: CASSERYYGYTF
CDR3nt: TGTGCCAGTAGTGAACGGTACTATGGCTACACCTTC
j_gene: TRBJ1-2
abundance: NA
len: 12
v_gene: TRBV19
d_gene: NA

CDR3aa: CASSLGGRTREKLFF
CDR3nt: TGCGCCAGCAGCTTGGGGGGCAGGACGCGGGAAAAACTGTTTTTT
j_gene: TRBJ1-4
abundance: NA
len: 15
v_gene: TRBV5-1
d_gene: NA

CDR3aa: CASSQEDRRTGLGNTIYF
CDR3nt: TGTGCCAGCAGCCAAGAAGACCGTAGGACAGGGCTGGGAAACACCATATATTTT
j_gene: TRBJ1-3
abundance: NA
len: 18
v_gene: TRBV4-2
d_gene: TRBD1

CDR3aa: CASSFRDSTYNEQFF
CDR3nt: TGTGCCAGCAGTTTTCGGGACTCGACCTACAATGAGCAGTTCTTC
j_gene: TRBJ2-1
abundance: NA
len: 15
v_gene: TRBV27
d_gene: NA

CDR3aa: CASSIGGFNEQFF
CDR3nt: TGTGCCAGTAGTATAGGAGGGTTTAATGAGCAGTTCTTC
j_gene: TRBJ2-1
abundance: NA
len: 13
v_gene: TRBV19
d_gene: NA

CDR3aa: CASSEVAGGNYGYTF
CDR3nt: TGTGCCAGCAGTGAAGTGGCAGGGGGCAACTATGGCTACACCTTC
j_gene: TRBJ1-2
abundance: NA
len: 15
v_gene: TRBV6-1
d_gene: TRBD1

CDR3aa: CASSGRDRGNTEAFF
CDR3nt: TGTGCCAGCAGCGGACGGGACAGGGGGAATACTGAAGCTTTCTTT
j_gene: TRBJ1-1
abundance: NA
len: 15
v_gene: TRBV7-9
d_gene: TRBD1

CDR3aa: CASSSQSAQETQYF
CDR3nt: TGTGCCAGCAGCTCCCAAAGTGCCCAAGAGACCCAGTACTTC
j_gene: TRBJ2-5
abundance: NA
len: 14
v_gene: TRBV7-9
d_gene: NA

CDR3aa: CASSLGVTLGHTQYF
CDR3nt: TGTGCCAGCAGCTTAGGGGTCACGTTGGGGCATACGCAGTATTTT
j_gene: TRBJ2-3
abundance: NA
len: 15
v_gene: TRBV13
d_gene: NA

CDR3aa: CASSPPDLSSGANVLTF
CDR3nt: TGTGCCAGCAGCCCGCCGGATCTGAGCTCTGGGGCCAACGTCCTGACTTTC
j_gene: TRBJ2-6
abundance: NA
len: 17
v_gene: TRBV11-3
d_gene: NA

CDR3aa: CASSLSGAYGYTF
CDR3nt: TGTGCCAGCAGTCTATCGGGGGCCTACGGCTACACCTTC
j_gene: TRBJ1-2
abundance: NA
len: 13
v_gene: TRBV12-3/TRBV12-4
d_gene: NA

CDR3aa: CASSLTSRSKRGPYNEQFF
CDR3nt: TGTGCCAGCAGCTTAACGTCCAGATCTAAGCGGGGGCCCTACAATGAGCAGTTCTTC
j_gene: TRBJ2-1
abundance: NA
len: 19
v_gene: TRBV5-6
d_gene: TRBD2

CDR3aa: CASSLGATEAFF
CDR3nt: TGTGCCAGCAGCTTGGGGGCGACTGAAGCTTTCTTT
j_gene: TRBJ1-1
abundance: many
len: 12
v_gene: TRBV7-9
d_gene: NA

CDR3aa: CASSLAAETQYF
CDR3nt: TGTGCCAGCAGTTTAGCTGCTGAGACCCAGTACTTC
j_gene: TRBJ2-5
abundance: NA
len: 12
v_gene: TRBV12-3/TRBV12-4
d_gene: NA

CDR3aa: CASSQGWGTSYNEQFF
CDR3nt: TGTGCCAGCAGTCAAGGGTGGGGGACTAGCTACAATGAGCAGTTCTTC
j_gene: TRBJ2-1
abundance: NA
len: 16
v_gene: TRBV11-2
d_gene: TRBD2

CDR3aa: CASSYTGGAVDYTF
CDR3nt: TGTGCCAGCAGCTATACAGGGGGCGCGGTCGACTACACCTTC
j_gene: TRBJ1-2
abundance: few
len: 14
v_gene: TRBV11-1
d_gene: TRBD1

CDR3aa: CASSPDGGYQPQHF
CDR3nt: TGTGCCAGCAGCCCGGACGGGGGGTATCAGCCCCAGCATTTT
j_gene: TRBJ1-5
abundance: once
len: 14
v_gene: TRBV7-3
d_gene: NA

CDR3aa: CASSLGTGDGYTF
CDR3nt: TGTGCCAGCAGCTTAGGAACGGGAGATGGCTACACCTTC
j_gene: TRBJ1-2
abundance: NA
len: 13
v_gene: TRBV11-3
d_gene: NA

CDR3aa: CASSQRGSTDTQYF
CDR3nt: TGTGCCAGCAGCCAGAGGGGCAGCACAGATACGCAGTATTTT
j_gene: TRBJ2-3
abundance: NA
len: 14
v_gene: TRBV9
d_gene: NA

CDR3aa: CASSESHRVNTEAFF
CDR3nt: TGTGCCAGCAGTGAGTCTCACAGGGTAAACACTGAAGCTTTCTTT
j_gene: TRBJ1-1
abundance: NA
len: 15
v_gene: TRBV6-4
d_gene: NA

CDR3aa: CASSRTSGGSYEQYF
CDR3nt: TGCGCCAGCAGCCGAACTAGCGGGGGATCCTACGAGCAGTACTTC
j_gene: TRBJ2-7
abundance: NA
len: 15
v_gene: TRBV4-1
d_gene: TRBD2

CDR3aa: CASSEGTENTGELFF
CDR3nt: TGTGCCAGCAGTGAAGGCACAGAGAACACCGGGGAGCTGTTTTTT
j_gene: TRBJ2-2
abundance: NA
len: 15
v_gene: TRBV6-1
d_gene: NA